This T cell receptor beta chain stems from a study of cytomegalovirus exposure and HLA in healthy donors. Study-wide points: Later, TCR association rates were found to vary by HLA locus, highest for DRB1 and lowest for HLA-C.

Amplification used 60 Vbeta primers and 13 Jbeta primers. Repertoires were generated with immunoSEQ multiplex PCR, while TCRdb's copy carries only in-frame clones and drops some. Found here are roughly 130,000 clones, 65% to 80% of them singletons; the top ten hold 1%. As regards this clone: Its target is not known.

The CDR3 runs to 16 residues. V lost 5 bases and J lost 2; bases outside the gene matches: 7. CDR1 is SGHDT, CDR2 YYEEEE, per germline. This receptor was identified in a human donor in good health. Sequenced sample: PBMCs. This chain connects TRBV5-6 to TRBJ2-3, with TRBD1 identical over 11 bases. CDR3: CASRSGTGGITDTQYF. DNA of the CDR3: TGTGCCAGCAGATCCGGGACAGGGGGAATCACAGATACGCAGTATTTT. The complete variable domain, with remaining parts taken from reference TRBV5-6 and TRBJ2-3, reads DAGVTQSPTHLIKTRGQQVTLRCSPKSGHDTVSWYQQALGQGPQFIFQYYEEEERQRGNFPDRFSGHQFPNYSSELNVNALLLGDSALYLCASRSGTGGITDTQYFGPGTRLTVL.